One sample yielded the 16 T cell receptor beta chains listed below, sequenced in a study of response to subunit inactivated influenza vaccine (dated by TCRdb to the late 2010s). The method was RT-PCR. This sample was sequenced with an Illumina HiSeq 2500. The public sequencing data were trimmed at Q25 with fastp and processed into clonotypes with MiXCR by TCRdb, which kept only in-frame beta chains. Each CDR3 protein appears once, grouped with its most common genes and DNA. This sample lists 450,000 to 600,000 distinct CDR3 sequences; approximately 6.9% were detected once. The ten top clones hold about an eighth of the sample. The specimen comprised PBMCs from blood, sampled roughly 24 months after vaccination. Receptors originate from a man aged 45-69 years who received an inactivated influenza vaccine. Donor details come from another sample of the same person, matched by shared clones.

V is TRBV4-3 and J is TRBJ1-6; perhaps TRBD1 as D (6 bases). The germline gives CDR1 LGHNA, CDR2 YSLEER. The CDR3 runs to 15 residues. V gave up 0 bases and J gave up 9 bases, with 12 bases separating them. The CDR3 region has the DNA TGCGCCAGCAGCCAAGATGCAGGGGTCGGTTCACCCCTCCACTTT. The encoded protein is CASSQDAGVGSPLHF.

This clonotype appeared many times. The rearrangement links TRBV12-3 or TRBV12-4 to TRBJ2-3; 11 bases line up with TRBD2. CDR3 length: 17 amino acids. The V and J ends lost 6 bases and 3 bases, in that order; junction bases with no gene match: 11. Written as DNA, the CDR3 is TGTGCCAGCAGCATTAGCGGGAGGGCCAGTTTAACAGATACGCAGTATTTT. It is translated as CASSISGRASLTDTQYF.

This clonotype has at least ten counts. The rearrangement uses TRBV3-1 and TRBJ1-2; TRBD1 is a possible D gene (5 bases). The CDR3 runs 14 residues. With 1 base removed from V and 7 bases from J, the gap between germline ends came to 13 bases. The germline V gene has CDR1 LGHDT and CDR2 YNNKEL (reference sequence). CDR3 region: CASSQGWGISGYTF. In DNA, the CDR3 is TGTGCCAGCAGCCAAGGTTGGGGGATTAGTGGCTACACCTTC.

This chain links TRBV19 with TRBJ2-1, with TRBD2 identical over 10 bases. This CDR3 has 15 amino acids. Germline trimming cut 3 bases from V and 4 bases from J; bases unmatched to any gene: 3. CDR1 and CDR2 from the germline V gene are LNHDA and SQIVND (reference sequence). The CDR3 sequence is CASSIGTSAYNEQFF. CDR3 bases: TGTGCCAGTAGTATCGGGACTAGCGCGTACAATGAGCAGTTCTTC.

This clonotype was seen a few times. The gene calls are TRBV5-1 and TRBJ2-5, with 12 bases fitting TRBD2. V gave up 4 bases and J gave up 1 base; unmatched junction bases: 2. Germline V lookup: CDR1 SGHRS, CDR2 YFSETQ. This CDR3 is built from 15 residues. CDR3 sequence: CASSGGLAGQETQYF. CDR3 bases: TGCGCCAGCAGCGGGGGACTAGCGGGCCAAGAGACCCAGTACTTC.

This clonotype was seen more than once but under ten times. V usage is TRBV5-1 and J usage is TRBJ2-6; no clear D gene. Per the germline V gene, CDR1 is SGHRS and CDR2 is YFSETQ. The CDR3 has 22 residues. V lost 0 bases, J lost 0 bases, and 25 bases lay in between. CDR3 in DNA: TGCGCCAGCAGCTTGGGAGAGTTACTCTACCACACAGCTGTCTCTGGGGCCAACGTCCTGACTTTC. This translates into CASSLGELLYHTAVSGANVLTF.

As concerns this clonotype: Relative to the germline gene, one junction end is altered; a read error may explain this. V gene TRBV7-9 combines with J gene TRBJ2-3, with D possibly matching TRBD2 (6 bases). The germline V gene encodes CDR1 SEHNR and CDR2 FQNEAQ (reference sequence). The CDR3 runs 16 residues. CDR3 in DNA: TGTGCCGGCAGCTATCCCGGACTAACTAGCACAGATACGCAGTATTTT. Protein sequence: CAGSYPGLTSTDTQYF.

This clonotype was seen repeatedly, ten times or more. The chain joins TRBV4-1 to TRBJ1-1; maybe TRBD1 (5 bases). From germline, CDR1 is MGHRA and CDR2 YSYEKL. The CDR3 covers 17 residues. V was pared by 5 bases and J by 0 bases, with 19 bases between. The CDR3 region is CASSGMGGVLMNTEAFF. DNA for the CDR3: TGCGCCAGCAGCGGGATGGGAGGGGTTCTTATGAACACTGAAGCTTTCTTT.

A few counts support this clonotype. The V call is TRBV6-1, the J call TRBJ2-5; the match to TRBD1 covers 8 bases. After removal of 6 bases from V and 4 bases from J, the junction contained 7 bases not matched to a gene. The CDR3 is 14 amino acids. Germline V gene lookup returns CDR1 MNHNS and CDR2 SASEGT. CDR3 coding DNA: TGTGCCAGCAGAAAACAGGGGGGAGCAGAGACCCAGTACTTC. It codes for CASRKQGGAETQYF.

This clonotype has a handful of counts. The DNA of the CDR3 is TGTGCCAGCAGTTTCGGCGGGATGTACAATGAGCAGTTCTTC. The encoded protein is CASSFGGMYNEQFF. The chain couples TRBV12-3 or TRBV12-4 to TRBJ2-1; maybe TRBD2 (6 bases). The CDR3 extends over 14 amino acids. V lost 3 bases, J lost 4 bases, and 10 bases lay in between.

This chain links TRBV27 with TRBJ2-1, with 8 bases aligning to TRBD2. V trimming: 3 bases; J trimming: 9 bases; junction bases outside the gene matches: 19. Germline-derived CDR1 and CDR2 are MNHEY and SMNVEV (reference sequence). This CDR3 region has 18 residues. The CDR3 DNA sequence: TGTGCCAGCAGTTTCGGTACTAGCGGAAGGGGCCCTGTGGGTGAGCAGTTCTTC. It codes for CASSFGTSGRGPVGEQFF.

V gene TRBV6-5 combines with J gene TRBJ2-3; 15 positions match TRBD2. V lost 6 bases, J lost 2 bases, and 6 bases stayed unmatched. There are 17 residues in the CDR3. CDR1 is MNHEY, CDR2 SVGAGI, per germline. The CDR3 reads CASRLGTSGRHTDTQYF. CDR3 sequence (DNA): TGTGCCAGCAGACTCGGGACTAGCGGGAGGCACACAGATACGCAGTATTTT.

The rearrangement uses TRBV6-5 and TRBJ2-7; TRBD2 matches at 11 bases. Looked up from germline, CDR1 is MNHEY and CDR2 is SVGAGI. The length of the CDR3 is 17 residues. The V gene end was trimmed by 0 bases and the J gene end by 3 bases; junction bases not matched to a gene: 7. Written as DNA, the CDR3 is TGTGCCAGCAGTTACTCCGCAGGGACTAGCGGCCTCTACGAGCAGTACTTC. It encodes CASSYSAGTSGLYEQYF.

The chain links TRBV19 to TRBJ2-5; 12 bases are a match to TRBD2. The CDR3 runs 19 residues. V shed 4 bases, J shed 1 base, and the junction held 13 bases outside the gene matches. The V gene's germline CDR1 is LNHDA and CDR2 SQIVND (reference sequence). This CDR3 is CASSKETGTSGSFQETQYF. The CDR3 nucleotides are TGTGCCAGTAGTAAAGAGACCGGGACTAGCGGGTCATTCCAAGAGACCCAGTACTTC.

This clonotype was counted only a few times. J is TRBJ1-2 and V is TRBV12-3 or TRBV12-4; 12 bases agree with TRBD1. The CDR3 is 16 residues long. Trimming cost V 6 bases and J 4 bases; bases outside gene matches: 9. The CDR3 DNA sequence: TGTGCCAGCAGGGCGGCCGGGACAGGGGGCAGCTATGGCTACACCTTC. Translated, it gives CASRAAGTGGSYGYTF.

This clonotype was counted a few times. The chain is built from TRBV5-1 and TRBJ2-7; D may be TRBD1 (6 bases). In germline, CDR1 is SGHRS, CDR2 YFSETQ. The CDR3 contains 14 residues. Between the trimmed V and J ends, which lost 0 bases and 2 bases, there was a span of 9 bases. The CDR3 sequence is CASSLGTEPYEQYF. CDR3 sequence (DNA): TGCGCCAGCAGCTTGGGGACAGAGCCCTACGAGCAGTACTTC.